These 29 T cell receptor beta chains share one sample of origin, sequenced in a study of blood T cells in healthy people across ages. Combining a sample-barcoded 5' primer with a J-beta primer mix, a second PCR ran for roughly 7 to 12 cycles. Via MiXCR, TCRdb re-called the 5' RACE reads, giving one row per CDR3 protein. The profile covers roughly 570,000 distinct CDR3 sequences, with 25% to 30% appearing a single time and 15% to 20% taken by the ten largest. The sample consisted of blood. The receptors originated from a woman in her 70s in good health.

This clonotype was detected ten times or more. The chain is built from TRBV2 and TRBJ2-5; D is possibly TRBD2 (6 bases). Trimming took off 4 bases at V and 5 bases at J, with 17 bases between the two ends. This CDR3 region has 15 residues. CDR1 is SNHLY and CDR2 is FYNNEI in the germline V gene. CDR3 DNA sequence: TGTGCCAGCAGTGGCGTTATGAGACGGGGGGAGACCCAGTACTTC. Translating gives CASSGVMRRGETQYF.

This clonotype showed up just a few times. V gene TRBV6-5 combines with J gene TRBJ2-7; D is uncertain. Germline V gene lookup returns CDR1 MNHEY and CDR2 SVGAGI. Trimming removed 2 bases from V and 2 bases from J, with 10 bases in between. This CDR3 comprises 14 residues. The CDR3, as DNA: TGTGCCAGCAGTTACAGCAATACGGCCTACGAGCAGTACTTC. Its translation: CASSYSNTAYEQYF.

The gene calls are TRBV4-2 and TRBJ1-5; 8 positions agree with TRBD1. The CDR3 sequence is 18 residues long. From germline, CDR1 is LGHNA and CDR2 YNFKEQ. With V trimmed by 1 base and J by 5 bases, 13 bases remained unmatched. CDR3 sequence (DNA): TGTGCCAGCAGCCAAGGGCGTGGGCAGGGGGCTCTCGATCAGCCCCAGCATTTT. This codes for CASSQGRGQGALDQPQHF.

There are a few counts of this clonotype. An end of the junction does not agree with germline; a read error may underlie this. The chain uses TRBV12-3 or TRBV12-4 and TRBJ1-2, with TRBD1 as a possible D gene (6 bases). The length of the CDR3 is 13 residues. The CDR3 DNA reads TGTGCCAGCAGCTCAGGGGAATGGTATGGTTACACCTTC. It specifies CASSSGEWYGYTF.

CDR3 region: CASSPSQGLNTEAFF. As DNA, the CDR3 is TGTGCCAGCAGCCCCTCCCAAGGGCTGAACACTGAAGCTTTCTTT. The rearrangement joins TRBV4-2 to TRBJ1-1; D is unresolved. The CDR3 contains 15 residues. Germline CDR1 LGHNA, CDR2 YNFKEQ. V was cut by 4 bases and J by 0 bases, with 12 bases left in between.

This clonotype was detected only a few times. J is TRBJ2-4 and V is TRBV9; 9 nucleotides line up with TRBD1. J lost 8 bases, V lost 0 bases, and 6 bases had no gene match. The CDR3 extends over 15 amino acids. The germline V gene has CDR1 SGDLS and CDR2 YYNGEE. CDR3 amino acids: CASSVGTGVEYIQYF. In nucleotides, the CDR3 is TGTGCCAGCAGCGTAGGGACAGGGGTGGAATACATTCAGTACTTC.

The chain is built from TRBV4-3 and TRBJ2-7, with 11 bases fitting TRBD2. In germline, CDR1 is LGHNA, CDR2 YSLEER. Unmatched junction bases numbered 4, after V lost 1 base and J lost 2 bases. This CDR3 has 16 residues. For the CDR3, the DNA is TGCGCCAGCAGCCAAGCTGTAGCGGGGGGGACCTACGAGCAGTACTTC. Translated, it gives CASSQAVAGGTYEQYF.

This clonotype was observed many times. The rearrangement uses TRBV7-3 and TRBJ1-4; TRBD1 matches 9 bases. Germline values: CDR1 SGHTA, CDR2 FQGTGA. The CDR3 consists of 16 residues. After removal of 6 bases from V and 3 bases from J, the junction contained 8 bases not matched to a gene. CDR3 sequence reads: CASSQPRTGANEKLFF. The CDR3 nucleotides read TGTGCCAGCAGTCAACCTCGGACAGGGGCTAATGAAAAACTGTTTTTT.

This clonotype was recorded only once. The CDR3 DNA is TGTGCCAGCGGGGGGACAGGCGGTGTGGACGGCTACACCTTC. Translation gives CASGGTGGVDGYTF. The chain combines TRBV12-3 or TRBV12-4 with TRBJ1-2; 8 bases match TRBD1. Trimming took 8 bases from V and 8 from J; bases not matched to a gene: 13. The CDR3 is made up of 14 amino acids.

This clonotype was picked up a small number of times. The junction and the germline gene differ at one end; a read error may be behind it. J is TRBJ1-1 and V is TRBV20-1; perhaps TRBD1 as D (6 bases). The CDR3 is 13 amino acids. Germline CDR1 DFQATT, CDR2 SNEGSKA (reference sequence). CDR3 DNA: TGCAGTGCTAGAGAGGGACACGACACTGAAGCTTCCTTT. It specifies CSAREGHDTEASF.

Here the CDR3 DNA reads TGTGCCAGCAGTTTAAGCGGGGGGGGCGGGTACGAGCAGTACTTC. Amino acids: CASSLSGGGGYEQYF. The chain couples TRBV7-2 to TRBJ2-7, with 10 bases aligning to TRBD2. The CDR3 is made up of 15 amino acids. Looked up from germline, CDR1 is SGHTA and CDR2 is FQGNSA. After removal of 6 bases from V and 4 bases from J, the junction contained 9 bases not matched to a gene.

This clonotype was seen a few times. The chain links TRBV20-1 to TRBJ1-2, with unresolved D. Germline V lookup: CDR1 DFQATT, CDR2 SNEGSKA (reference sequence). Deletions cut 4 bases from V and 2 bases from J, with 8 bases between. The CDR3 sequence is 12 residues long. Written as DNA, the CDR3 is TGCAGTGCTATTTTACCAAACTATGGCTACACCTTC. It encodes CSAILPNYGYTF.

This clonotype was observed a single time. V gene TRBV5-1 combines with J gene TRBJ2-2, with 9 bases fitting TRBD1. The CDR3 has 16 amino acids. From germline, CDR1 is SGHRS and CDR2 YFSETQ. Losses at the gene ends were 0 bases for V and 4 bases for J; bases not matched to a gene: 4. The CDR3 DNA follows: TGCGCCAGCAGCTTGGAGGGGACAGGGAGCACCGGGGAGCTGTTTTTT. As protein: CASSLEGTGSTGELFF.

Here the CDR3 reads CASSSQAQLNTEAFF. The DNA for the CDR3 is TGTGCCAGCAGTTCCCAGGCACAACTGAACACTGAAGCTTTCTTT. This chain connects TRBV12-3 or TRBV12-4 to TRBJ1-1; the D is unclear. V gave up 4 bases and J gave up 0 bases, with 12 bases separating them. The CDR3 extends over 15 amino acids.

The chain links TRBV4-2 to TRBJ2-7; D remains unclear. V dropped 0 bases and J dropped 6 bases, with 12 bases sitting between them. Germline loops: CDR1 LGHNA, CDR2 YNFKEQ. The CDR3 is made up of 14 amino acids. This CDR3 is CASSQDRSLLEQYF. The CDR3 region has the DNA TGTGCCAGCAGCCAAGACAGGAGCCTCCTCGAGCAGTACTTC.

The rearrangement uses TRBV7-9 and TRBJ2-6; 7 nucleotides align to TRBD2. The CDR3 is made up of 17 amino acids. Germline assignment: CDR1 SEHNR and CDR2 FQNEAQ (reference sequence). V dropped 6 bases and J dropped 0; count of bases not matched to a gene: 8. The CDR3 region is CASSLSGGFSGANVLTF. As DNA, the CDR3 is TGTGCCAGCAGTCTTTCGGGAGGATTCTCTGGGGCCAACGTCCTGACTTTC.

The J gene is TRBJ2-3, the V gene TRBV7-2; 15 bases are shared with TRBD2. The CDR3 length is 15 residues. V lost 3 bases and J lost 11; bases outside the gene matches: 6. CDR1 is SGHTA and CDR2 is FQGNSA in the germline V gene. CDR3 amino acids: CASSLRTSGGAGQYF. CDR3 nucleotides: TGTGCCAGCAGCTTGCGGACTAGCGGGGGGGCGGGGCAGTATTTT.

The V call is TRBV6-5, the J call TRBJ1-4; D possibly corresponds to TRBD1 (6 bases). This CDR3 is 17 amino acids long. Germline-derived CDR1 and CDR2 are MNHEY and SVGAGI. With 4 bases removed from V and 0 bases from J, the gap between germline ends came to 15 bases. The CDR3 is CASSSLGRGTTNEKLFF. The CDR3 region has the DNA TGTGCCAGCAGTTCCCTAGGAAGGGGGACAACTAATGAAAAACTGTTTTTT.

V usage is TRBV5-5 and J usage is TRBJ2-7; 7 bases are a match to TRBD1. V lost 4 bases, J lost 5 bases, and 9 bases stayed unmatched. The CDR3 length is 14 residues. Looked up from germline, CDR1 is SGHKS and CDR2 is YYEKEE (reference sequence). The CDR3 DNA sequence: TGTGCCAGCAGCCCTACAGGGGAAATCGACGAGCAGTACTTC. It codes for CASSPTGEIDEQYF.

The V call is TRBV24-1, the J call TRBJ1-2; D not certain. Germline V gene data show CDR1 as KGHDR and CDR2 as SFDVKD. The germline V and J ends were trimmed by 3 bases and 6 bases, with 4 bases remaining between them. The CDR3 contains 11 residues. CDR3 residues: CATSDGHGYTF. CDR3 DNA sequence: TGTGCCACCAGTGATGGACATGGCTACACCTTC.

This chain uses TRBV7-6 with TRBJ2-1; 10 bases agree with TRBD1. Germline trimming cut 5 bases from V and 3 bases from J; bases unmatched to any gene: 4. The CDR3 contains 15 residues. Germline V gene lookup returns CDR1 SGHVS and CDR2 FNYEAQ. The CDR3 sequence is CASSKDRGNYNEQFF. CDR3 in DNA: TGTGCCAGCAGCAAGGACAGGGGGAACTACAATGAGCAGTTCTTC.

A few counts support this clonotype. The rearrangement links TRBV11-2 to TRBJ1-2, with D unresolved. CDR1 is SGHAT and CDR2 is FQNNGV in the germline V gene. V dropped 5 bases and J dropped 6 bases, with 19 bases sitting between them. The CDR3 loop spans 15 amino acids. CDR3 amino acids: CASSHLGPRGNGYTF. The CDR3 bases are TGTGCCAGCAGCCACCTAGGACCCCGGGGTAATGGCTACACCTTC.

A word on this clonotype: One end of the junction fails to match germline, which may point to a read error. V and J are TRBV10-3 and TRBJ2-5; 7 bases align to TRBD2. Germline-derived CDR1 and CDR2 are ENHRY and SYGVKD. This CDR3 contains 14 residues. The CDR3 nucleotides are TGTGCCACAGGCGAGAGGCTAGCGGACAATGAGCAATTCTTC. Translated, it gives CATGERLADNEQFF.

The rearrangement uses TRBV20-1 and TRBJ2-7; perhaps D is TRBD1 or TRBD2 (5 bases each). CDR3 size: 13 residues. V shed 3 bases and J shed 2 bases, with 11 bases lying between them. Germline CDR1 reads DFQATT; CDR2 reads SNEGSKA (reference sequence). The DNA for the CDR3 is TGCAGTGCTAGGATTTCGGGACCCTACGAGCAGTACTTC. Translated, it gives CSARISGPYEQYF.

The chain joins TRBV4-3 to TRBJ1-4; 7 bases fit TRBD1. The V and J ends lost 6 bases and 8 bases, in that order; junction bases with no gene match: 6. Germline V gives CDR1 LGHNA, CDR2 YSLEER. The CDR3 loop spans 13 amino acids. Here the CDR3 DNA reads TGCGCCAGCAGGAAGACAGGGTACGAAAAACTGTTTTTT. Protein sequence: CASRKTGYEKLFF.

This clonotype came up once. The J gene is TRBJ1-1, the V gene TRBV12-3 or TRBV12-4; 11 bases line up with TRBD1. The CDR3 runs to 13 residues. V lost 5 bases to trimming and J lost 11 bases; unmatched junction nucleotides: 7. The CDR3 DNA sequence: TGTGCCAGCAGTGGTGGACAGGGGGCATCGGCTTTCTTT. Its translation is CASSGGQGASAFF.

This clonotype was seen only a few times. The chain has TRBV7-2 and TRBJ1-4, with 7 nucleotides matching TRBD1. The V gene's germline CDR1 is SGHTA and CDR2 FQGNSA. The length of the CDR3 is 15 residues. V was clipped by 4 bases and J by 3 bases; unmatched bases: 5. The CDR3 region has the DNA TGTGCCAGCAGCTCGCGACAGGGTCCTAATGAAAAACTGTTTTTT. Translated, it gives CASSSRQGPNEKLFF.

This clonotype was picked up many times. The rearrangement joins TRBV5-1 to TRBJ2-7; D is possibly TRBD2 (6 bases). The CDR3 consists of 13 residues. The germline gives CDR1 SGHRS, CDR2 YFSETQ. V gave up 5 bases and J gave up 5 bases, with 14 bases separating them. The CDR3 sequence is CASRVGGRNEQYF. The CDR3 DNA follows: TGCGCCAGCAGGGTAGGAGGGCGAAACGAGCAGTACTTC.

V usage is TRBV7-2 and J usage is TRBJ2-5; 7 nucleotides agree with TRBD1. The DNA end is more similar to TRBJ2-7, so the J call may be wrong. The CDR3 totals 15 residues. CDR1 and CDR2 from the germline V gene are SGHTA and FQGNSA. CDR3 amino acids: CASSLVGDRIYEQYF. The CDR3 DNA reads TGTGCCAGCAGCTTAGTAGGGGACAGAATATACGAGCAGTACTTC.